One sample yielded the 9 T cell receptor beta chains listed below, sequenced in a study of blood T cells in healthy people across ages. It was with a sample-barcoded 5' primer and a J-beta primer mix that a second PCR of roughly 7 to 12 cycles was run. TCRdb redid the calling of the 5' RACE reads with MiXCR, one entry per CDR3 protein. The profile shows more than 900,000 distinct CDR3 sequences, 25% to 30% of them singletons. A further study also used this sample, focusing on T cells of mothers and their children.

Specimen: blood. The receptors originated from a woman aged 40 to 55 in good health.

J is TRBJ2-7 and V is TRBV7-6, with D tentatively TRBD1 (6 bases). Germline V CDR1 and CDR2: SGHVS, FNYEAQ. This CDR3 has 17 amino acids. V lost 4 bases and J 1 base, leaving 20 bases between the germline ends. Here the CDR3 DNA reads TGTGCCAGCAGCTCCTACCAAGGGCCAGGGGAATCCTACGAGCAGTACTTC. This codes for CASSSYQGPGESYEQYF.

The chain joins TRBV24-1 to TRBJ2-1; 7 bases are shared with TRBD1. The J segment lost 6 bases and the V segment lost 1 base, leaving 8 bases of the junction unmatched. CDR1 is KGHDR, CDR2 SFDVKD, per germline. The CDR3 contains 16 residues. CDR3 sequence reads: CATSDLKGATCNEQFF. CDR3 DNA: TGTGCCACCAGTGATTTAAAGGGGGCGACCTGCAATGAGCAGTTCTTC.

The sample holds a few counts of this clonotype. The CDR3: CASSFSPGQNSPLHF. The CDR3 nucleotides are TGTGCCAGCAGCTTTTCACCGGGACAAAATTCACCCCTCCACTTT. This chain links TRBV7-9 with TRBJ1-6; D possibly corresponds to TRBD1 (6 bases). The V end lost 3 bases, the J end lost 7 bases, and 13 bases lay between the germline ends. Germline V lookup: CDR1 SEHNR, CDR2 FQNEAQ (reference sequence). CDR3 length: 15 residues.

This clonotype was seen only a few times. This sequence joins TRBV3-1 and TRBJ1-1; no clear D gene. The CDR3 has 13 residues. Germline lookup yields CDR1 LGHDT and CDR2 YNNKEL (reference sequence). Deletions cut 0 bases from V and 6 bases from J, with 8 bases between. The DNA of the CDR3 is TGTGCCAGCAGCCAAGATCTGGGTGCTGAAGCTTTCTTT. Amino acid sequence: CASSQDLGAEAFF.

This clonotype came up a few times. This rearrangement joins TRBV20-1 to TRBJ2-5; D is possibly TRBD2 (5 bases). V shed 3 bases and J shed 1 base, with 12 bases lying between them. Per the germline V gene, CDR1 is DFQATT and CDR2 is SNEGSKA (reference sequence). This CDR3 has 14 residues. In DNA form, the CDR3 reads TGCAGTGCTAGCCGGGAACTACTCCAAGAGACCCAGTACTTC. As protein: CSASRELLQETQYF.

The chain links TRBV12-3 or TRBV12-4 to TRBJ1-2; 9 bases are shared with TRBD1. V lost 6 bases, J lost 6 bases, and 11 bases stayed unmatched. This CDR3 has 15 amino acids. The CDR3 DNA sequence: TGTGCCAGCAGCCCTACTACAGGGGGCGCGGATGGCTACACCTTC. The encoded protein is CASSPTTGGADGYTF.

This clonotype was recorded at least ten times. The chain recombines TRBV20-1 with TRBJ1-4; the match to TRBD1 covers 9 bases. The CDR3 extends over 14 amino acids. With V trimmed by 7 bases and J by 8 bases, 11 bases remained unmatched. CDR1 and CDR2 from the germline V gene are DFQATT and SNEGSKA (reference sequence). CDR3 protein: CSGSGGTGREKLFF. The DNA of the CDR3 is TGCAGTGGTAGCGGCGGGACAGGGCGGGAAAAACTGTTTTTT.

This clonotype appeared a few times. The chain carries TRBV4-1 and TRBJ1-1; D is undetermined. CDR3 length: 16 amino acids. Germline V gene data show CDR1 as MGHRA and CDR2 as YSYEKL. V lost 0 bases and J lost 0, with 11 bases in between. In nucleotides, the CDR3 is TGCGCCAGCAGCCAAGATGGCAGTTTAGTGAACACTGAAGCTTTCTTT. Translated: CASSQDGSLVNTEAFF.

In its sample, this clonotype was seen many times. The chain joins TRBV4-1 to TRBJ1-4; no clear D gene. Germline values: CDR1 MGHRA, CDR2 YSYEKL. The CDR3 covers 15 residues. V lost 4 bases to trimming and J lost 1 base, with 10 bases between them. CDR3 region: CASSLLSLTNEKLFF. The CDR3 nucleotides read TGCGCCAGCAGCCTCCTATCCTTAACTAATGAAAAACTGTTTTTT.